These T cell receptor beta chains were read from a single sample in a study of beta chain features in type 1 diabetes. The method was immunoSEQ multiplex PCR; TCRdb's version includes in-frame clones alone and lacks a portion of them. The sample lists some 150,000 clones, less than 11% occurring once. The sequenced sample was naive CD4+ T cells from blood. These receptors were collected from a man younger than 30 in good health. Both conserved end residues are part of each CDR3. The order of the fields is J gene, clone size, V gene, D gene, CDR3 DNA, CDR3 protein. The D gene is left open where the match is weak. For some rows the clone size is stated as once, few or many, or as a class when expanded; others skip it.

J: TRBJ1-2
size: -
V: TRBV14
D: -
DNA: TGTGCCAGCAGCCATCAGTTCGGAGACTATGGCTACACCTTC
CDR3: CASSHQFGDYGYTF

J: TRBJ2-2
size: -
V: TRBV7-2
D: TRBD2
DNA: TGTGCCAGCAGCACGCCGGAGGTAGCGGGGTTTTCGAGGGGGGAGCTGTTTTTT
CDR3: CASSTPEVAGFSRGELFF

J: TRBJ2-1
size: many
V: TRBV18
D: TRBD2
DNA: TGTGCCAGCTCACCCTACCCTAGCGGGGACTCCTACAATGAGCAGTTCTTC
CDR3: CASSPYPSGDSYNEQFF

J: TRBJ2-1
size: few
V: TRBV20-1
D: TRBD2
DNA: TGCAGTGCCGCCGGGGGGAATGAGCAGTTCTTC
CDR3: CSAAGGNEQFF

J: TRBJ1-3
size: -
V: TRBV18
D: -
DNA: TGTGCCAGCTCACCTACAGAATCTGGAAACACCATATATTTT
CDR3: CASSPTESGNTIYF

J: TRBJ1-5
size: -
V: TRBV27
D: -
DNA: TGTGCCAGCAGTTTTAGCAGTGATCAGCCCCAGCATTTT
CDR3: CASSFSSDQPQHF

J: TRBJ2-3
size: few
V: TRBV7-2
D: -
DNA: TGTGCCAGCAGCTCCCGAGGAATAGATACGCAGTATTTT
CDR3: CASSSRGIDTQYF

J: TRBJ2-5
size: -
V: TRBV6-5
D: TRBD2
DNA: TGTGCCAGCAGTCCCCAAGCGGGGGGAGAGACCCAGTACTTC
CDR3: CASSPQAGGETQYF

J: TRBJ2-5
size: few
V: TRBV25-1
D: TRBD2
DNA: TGTGCCAGCAGCCCAACCCGGGGGGGCTGGGAGACCCAGTACTTC
CDR3: CASSPTRGGWETQYF

J: TRBJ2-5
size: -
V: TRBV4-2
D: -
DNA: TGTGCCAGCAGACAGGGTCGAGAGACCCAGTACTTC
CDR3: CASRQGRETQYF

J: TRBJ2-3
size: few
V: TRBV30
D: TRBD2
DNA: TGTGCCTCGCGACTAGCGGGGGGGCTAGCAGATACGCAGTATTTT
CDR3: CASRLAGGLADTQYF

J: TRBJ2-2
size: few
V: TRBV28
D: -
DNA: TGTGCCAGCAGTTTCGTCGACACCACTGACACCGGGGAGCTGTTTTTT
CDR3: CASSFVDTTDTGELFF

J: TRBJ2-4
size: many
V: TRBV28
D: -
DNA: TGTGCCAGCACCCAGGCAGGGGCCAAAAACATTCAGTACTTC
CDR3: CASTQAGAKNIQYF

J: TRBJ2-1
size: few
V: TRBV15
D: -
DNA: TGTGCCACCAGCAAACGCGACAGCTTCAATGAGCAGTTCTTC
CDR3: CATSKRDSFNEQFF

J: TRBJ2-7
size: few
V: TRBV7-6
D: -
DNA: TGTGCCAGCAGCTTAGCGCGAAGCTCCTACGAGCAGTACTTC
CDR3: CASSLARSSYEQYF

J: TRBJ2-3
size: few
V: TRBV29-1
D: -
DNA: TGCAGCGTTGTTGCAGGGTCAGATACGCAGTATTTT
CDR3: CSVVAGSDTQYF

J: TRBJ1-5
size: -
V: TRBV2
D: -
DNA: TGTGCCTCACCGGGAAGTAAGTATCAGCCCCAGCATTTT
CDR3: CASPGSKYQPQHF

J: TRBJ2-5
size: -
V: TRBV11-2
D: -
DNA: TGTGCCAGCAGCCCGAGCCCAGAGACCCAGTACTTC
CDR3: CASSPSPETQYF

J: TRBJ2-7
size: -
V: TRBV30
D: -
DNA: TGTGCCTCCGGTTACTCCTACGAGCAGTACTTC
CDR3: CASGYSYEQYF

J: TRBJ2-5
size: -
V: TRBV11-2
D: -
DNA: TGTGCCAGCAGCTTTAAAATAACAGGGGAGACCCAGTACTTC
CDR3: CASSFKITGETQYF

J: TRBJ1-2
size: -
V: TRBV7-2
D: TRBD1
DNA: TGTGCCAGCAGCGCGACAGGGCCCTATGGCTACACCTTC
CDR3: CASSATGPYGYTF

J: TRBJ2-7
size: few
V: TRBV7-2
D: -
DNA: TGTGCCAGCAGCTTAGAACCTGGACTGAACTACGAGCAGTACTTC
CDR3: CASSLEPGLNYEQYF

J: TRBJ2-1
size: few
V: TRBV7-3
D: TRBD1
DNA: TGTGCCAGCAGCTTTACAGGGGTAAGGGAGCAGTTCTTC
CDR3: CASSFTGVREQFF

J: TRBJ1-4
size: -
V: TRBV18
D: TRBD1
DNA: TGTGCCAGCTCTCTAAACAGGGGGCCTTATGAAAAACTGTTTTTT
CDR3: CASSLNRGPYEKLFF

J: TRBJ2-3
size: -
V: TRBV18
D: -
DNA: TGTGCCAGCTCAGAGACAGCAGCCACAGATACGCAGTATTTT
CDR3: CASSETAATDTQYF

J: TRBJ2-1
size: -
V: TRBV19
D: TRBD2
DNA: TGTGCCAGTAGTATGAGGGCTAGCGGGGGTTCCCCTCAGTTCTTC
CDR3: CASSMRASGGSPQFF

J: TRBJ2-6
size: -
V: TRBV7-3
D: TRBD1
DNA: TGTGCCAGCAGCTTAACGGGGACAGGGGGCTTTTCCTGGGCCAACGTCCTGACTTTC
CDR3: CASSLTGTGGFSWANVLTF

J: TRBJ2-3
size: -
V: TRBV9
D: TRBD1
DNA: TGTGCCAGCAGCCAAGGACAGGGATTTACAGATACGCAGTATTTT
CDR3: CASSQGQGFTDTQYF

J: TRBJ2-5
size: few
V: TRBV4-1
D: TRBD2
DNA: TGCGCCAGCAGCACAGCACCTACGGGGGGTCAAGAGACCCAGTACTTC
CDR3: CASSTAPTGGQETQYF

J: TRBJ2-1
size: -
V: TRBV5-1
D: TRBD2
DNA: TGCGCCAGCAGTCCGGGACTAGCGGGGTCCTACAATGAGCAGTTCTTC
CDR3: CASSPGLAGSYNEQFF

J: TRBJ1-3
size: few
V: TRBV7-2
D: -
DNA: TGTGCCAGCAGCACCAGATACGGGGCTGGAAACACCATATATTTT
CDR3: CASSTRYGAGNTIYF

J: TRBJ2-3
size: few
V: TRBV7-9
D: TRBD2
DNA: TGTGCCAGCAGCTTAACCCCAGGGCTAGCGGGGGTGACAGATACGCAGTATTTT
CDR3: CASSLTPGLAGVTDTQYF

J: TRBJ2-7
size: few
V: TRBV7-8
D: TRBD1
DNA: TGTGCCAGCAGCTTCGCGACAGGGGCATCCGAGCAGTACTTC
CDR3: CASSFATGASEQYF

J: TRBJ2-6
size: many
V: TRBV4-3
D: -
DNA: TGCGCCAGCAGCCTTTCTACGGGGAATGGGGCCAACGTCCTGACTTTC
CDR3: CASSLSTGNGANVLTF

J: TRBJ1-2
size: few
V: TRBV6-1
D: TRBD1
DNA: TGTGCCAGCAGTGATGGGGGACAGCCCTATGGCTACACCTTC
CDR3: CASSDGGQPYGYTF

J: TRBJ2-3
size: few
V: TRBV27
D: TRBD1
DNA: TGTGCCAGCAGGACAGGGGGAGATACGCAGTATTTT
CDR3: CASRTGGDTQYF

J: TRBJ2-7
size: few
V: TRBV27
D: -
DNA: TGTGCCAGCAGTTTGGGGACTGGCAGCTCCTACGAGCAGTACTTC
CDR3: CASSLGTGSSYEQYF

J: TRBJ1-4
size: few
V: TRBV4-1
D: -
DNA: TGCGCCAGCAGCCAGCCGGACAGATCAACTAATGAAAAACTGTTTTTT
CDR3: CASSQPDRSTNEKLFF

J: TRBJ1-1
size: many
V: TRBV14
D: -
DNA: TGTGCCAGCAGCCAAGGACAAAACACTGAAGCTTTCTTT
CDR3: CASSQGQNTEAFF

J: TRBJ2-7
size: -
V: TRBV25-1
D: TRBD2
DNA: TGTGCCAGCAGTGAATGTTGCAGCGGGGGACCGAGCTCCTACGAGCAGTACTTC
CDR3: CASSECCSGGPSSYEQYF

J: TRBJ2-1
size: -
V: TRBV7-8
D: TRBD2
DNA: TGTGCCAGCAGCTTACCCCCGGGACTAGCGGGGGGGCATGAGCAGTTCTTC
CDR3: CASSLPPGLAGGHEQFF

J: TRBJ1-6
size: few
V: TRBV6-5
D: TRBD1
DNA: TGTGCCAGCAGCCAGGACAGGGACATTTCACCCCTCCACTTT
CDR3: CASSQDRDISPLHF

J: TRBJ1-4
size: -
V: TRBV10-3
D: -
DNA: TGTGCCATCAGTGAGACAGGAAATGAAAAACTGTTTTTT
CDR3: CAISETGNEKLFF

J: TRBJ1-2
size: -
V: TRBV25-1
D: -
DNA: TGTGCCAGCAGTCGGAACTATGGCTACACCTTC
CDR3: CASSRNYGYTF

J: TRBJ2-3
size: -
V: TRBV7-2
D: -
DNA: TGTGCCAGCAGCCAGATCCCAGATACGCAGTATTTT
CDR3: CASSQIPDTQYF

J: TRBJ2-1
size: -
V: TRBV18
D: TRBD1
DNA: TGTGCCAGCTCCTCTACAGGGGCGGACAATGAGCAGTTCTTC
CDR3: CASSSTGADNEQFF

J: TRBJ2-1
size: -
V: TRBV6-1
D: TRBD2
DNA: TGTGCCAGCCGCACCACTAGCGATGAGCAGTTCTTC
CDR3: CASRTTSDEQFF

J: TRBJ1-1
size: -
V: TRBV27
D: TRBD1
DNA: TGTGCCAGCGGGGGACAGGGCTTTTCGGCTTTCTTT
CDR3: CASGGQGFSAFF

J: TRBJ2-3
size: -
V: TRBV5-4
D: TRBD2
DNA: TGTGCCAGCAGCTTGGCCGGGACGGCGGGAGGGACGCAGTATTTT
CDR3: CASSLAGTAGGTQYF

J: TRBJ2-5
size: -
V: TRBV11-2
D: TRBD2
DNA: TGTGCCAGCAGCAGGCGGGGGGCGTTTTGGGAGGAGACCCAGTACTTC
CDR3: CASSRRGAFWEETQYF

J: TRBJ2-7
size: -
V: TRBV7-2
D: TRBD1
DNA: TGTGCCAGCAGCTTAGAATTGGGACAGGGTTTATACGAGCAGTACTTC
CDR3: CASSLELGQGLYEQYF

J: TRBJ2-2
size: many
V: TRBV28
D: -
DNA: TGTGCCAGCAGTAGGGGGGGTACCGGGGAGCTGTTTTTT
CDR3: CASSRGGTGELFF

J: TRBJ2-2
size: few
V: TRBV6-5
D: TRBD1
DNA: TGTGCCAGCAGTTGGGACAGGACCCCTAACACCGGGGAGCTGTTTTTT
CDR3: CASSWDRTPNTGELFF

J: TRBJ1-2
size: few
V: TRBV6-1
D: TRBD1
DNA: TGTGCCATAGGGACAGTCCTGTGGGGCTACACCTTC
CDR3: CAIGTVLWGYTF

J: TRBJ2-3
size: -
V: TRBV7-2
D: TRBD2
DNA: TGTGCCAGCAGCTTAGCGCCAGCGGGGGGGCCCACAGATACGCAGTATTTT
CDR3: CASSLAPAGGPTDTQYF

J: TRBJ2-2
size: -
V: TRBV18
D: TRBD1
DNA: TGTGCCAGCTCACCATCGAAAGGGGGCTTCGCCACCGGGGAGCTGTTTTTT
CDR3: CASSPSKGGFATGELFF

J: TRBJ2-7
size: -
V: TRBV18
D: TRBD1
DNA: TGTGCCAGCTCACCCGTCACAGGGGCCTCCTACGAGCAGTACTTC
CDR3: CASSPVTGASYEQYF

J: TRBJ1-4
size: few
V: TRBV30
D: TRBD1
DNA: TGTGCCTGGAGTGCAGACAGGGGCTCCGCTGAAAAACTGTTTTTT
CDR3: CAWSADRGSAEKLFF

J: TRBJ2-1
size: -
V: TRBV7-2
D: TRBD1
DNA: TGTGCCAGCAGCTTTCCCAGGGGGCACAATGAGCAGTTCTTC
CDR3: CASSFPRGHNEQFF

J: TRBJ1-5
size: -
V: TRBV6-1
D: -
DNA: TGTGCCAGCAGTTTAGAGCAACCGGGGGGCACGGATTTT
CDR3: CASSLEQPGGTDF